The 30 T cell receptor beta chains below were found in one sample sequenced in a study of OX40 agonist ivuxolimab in advanced cancers. Repertoires were generated with immunoSEQ multiplex PCR, while TCRdb's copy carries only in-frame clones and drops some. Counted here are over 60,000 clones, roughly nine tenths occurring once; the ten biggest clones make up 1.5% to 2%. Here the sequenced sample was CD4+ or CD8+ T cells sorted from blood, taken in a trial of the OX40 agonist ivuxolimab. These receptor sequences come from an adult with an advanced solid tumor such as melanoma, head and neck, liver or kidney cancer.

The chain combines TRBV9 with TRBJ2-3; possible D gene TRBD2, 5 bases. Germline V gene sequence: CDR1 SGDLS, CDR2 YYNGEE. The V and J ends lost 2 bases and 3 bases respectively, with 7 bases between them. CDR3 length: 13 residues. This CDR3 reads CASSVSGTDTQYF. In DNA, the CDR3 is TGTGCCAGCAGCGTTTCGGGAACAGATACGCAGTATTTT.

The chain links TRBV11-1 to TRBJ1-2; TRBD1 is a possible D gene (5 bases). Germline V gene lookup returns CDR1 SGHAT and CDR2 FQDESV (reference sequence). Trimming stripped 1 base from V and 4 bases from J, with 13 bases between. The CDR3 is made up of 15 amino acids. CDR3 loop: CASSLGQPAIYGYTF. The DNA for the CDR3 is TGTGCCAGCAGCTTAGGACAGCCAGCCATCTATGGCTACACCTTC.

The chain links TRBV6-6 to TRBJ1-1; D is undetermined. The germline V gene has CDR1 MNHNY and CDR2 SVGAGI (reference sequence). V was cut by 8 bases and J by 5 bases, with 15 bases left in between. This CDR3 contains 13 residues. The CDR3 nucleotides read TGTGCCAGCGCTAGGGCGGTAAAGACTGAAGCTTTCTTT. Translated: CASARAVKTEAFF.

Note on this clone: The junction and the germline gene differ at one end; a read error may be behind it. Other DNA sequences of this sample code for an identical CDR3. J is TRBJ1-5 and V is TRBV19; 12 nucleotides agree with TRBD1. This CDR3 has 14 residues. CDR1 LNHDA and CDR2 SQIVND come from the germline V gene (reference sequence). The CDR3 bases are TGTGCCAGTAGCAAAGGGACAGGGGGCCAGCCCCAGCACTTT. Amino acid sequence: CASSKGTGGQPQHF.

The chain recombines TRBV4-3 with TRBJ1-2; 7 bases fit TRBD1. This CDR3 has 15 amino acids. Trimming at V came to 4 bases and at J to 5 bases, leaving 10 bases not matched to a gene. Germline CDR1 LGHNA, CDR2 YSLEER. The CDR3 loop is CASSPYRGSSYGYTF. The DNA for the CDR3 is TGCGCCAGCAGCCCGTACAGGGGTTCATCGTATGGCTACACCTTC.

The chain uses TRBV15 and TRBJ2-5; 8 positions match TRBD1. V was pared by 0 bases and J by 4 bases, with 10 bases of the junction left unmatched. The CDR3 is 17 residues long. The germline V gene has CDR1 LNHNV and CDR2 YYDKDF (reference sequence). CDR3 sequence reads: CATSRDRSAGGRETQYF. CDR3 nucleotides: TGTGCCACCAGCAGAGATAGGTCCGCAGGGGGCAGAGAGACCCAGTACTTC.

CDR3 coding DNA: TGTGCCTGGACCCGCCGTAGCTCCTACGAGCAGTACTTC. Translating gives CAWTRRSSYEQYF. The chain has TRBV30 and TRBJ2-7; D remains ambiguous. Per germline, CDR1 GTSNPN and CDR2 SVGIG (reference sequence). The V end lost 4 bases, the J end lost 0 bases, and 10 bases lay between the germline ends. The CDR3 length is 13 residues.

The chain recombines TRBV19 with TRBJ2-1; no reliable D call. From germline, CDR1 is LNHDA and CDR2 SQIVND (reference sequence). The CDR3 has 16 amino acids. V was pared by 5 bases and J by 1 base, with 15 bases between. The CDR3 nucleotides read TGTGCCAGTAGTCCTTTCCCCAGCAGATCCTACAATGAGCAGTTCTTC. Its protein is CASSPFPSRSYNEQFF.

J is TRBJ2-5 and V is TRBV19; D is unresolved. The germline V and J ends were trimmed by 3 bases and 5 bases, with 13 bases remaining between them. CDR1 LNHDA and CDR2 SQIVND come from the germline V gene (reference sequence). CDR3 size: 14 residues. CDR3 DNA sequence: TGTGCCAGTAGTATTCCGGGTTTGGGGGAGACCCAGTACTTC. Encoded protein: CASSIPGLGETQYF.

The chain employs TRBV18 and TRBJ1-2; 9 nucleotides match TRBD1. Trimming removed 3 bases from V and 5 bases from J; junction bases left unmatched: 4. Germline V gene data show CDR1 as KGHSH and CDR2 as LQKENI. The CDR3 contains 14 residues. The CDR3 loop reads CASSPGQGQYGYTF. CDR3 nucleotide sequence: TGTGCCAGCTCACCTGGACAGGGGCAATATGGCTACACCTTC.

The rearrangement joins TRBV19 to TRBJ2-3; 11 bases line up with TRBD2. CDR3 length: 15 residues. Germline-derived CDR1 and CDR2 are LNHDA and SQIVND (reference sequence). Unmatched junction bases numbered 6, after V lost 9 bases and J lost 1 base. The CDR3 here is CASSPGLAGTDTQYF. The CDR3 DNA sequence: TGTGCCAGCTCCCCGGGACTAGCGGGCACAGATACGCAGTATTTT.

The chain recombines TRBV20-1 with TRBJ2-1, with D possibly TRBD2 on 7 matching bases. This CDR3 contains 11 residues. Trimming took off 6 bases at V and 9 bases at J, with 12 bases between the two ends. Looked up from germline, CDR1 is DFQATT and CDR2 is SNEGSKA (reference sequence). The CDR3 here is CSAEGGVEQFF. In DNA form, the CDR3 reads TGCAGTGCGGAGGGGGGGGTTGAGCAGTTCTTC.

The CDR3 bases are TGTGCCAGCAGCTTAGACATACCCTCTGGGGCCAACGTCCTGACTTTC. As protein: CASSLDIPSGANVLTF. The chain carries TRBV7-9 and TRBJ2-6; D is uncertain. Germline V gene sequence: CDR1 SEHNR, CDR2 FQNEAQ (reference sequence). The V end lost 1 base, the J end lost 0 bases, and 7 bases lay between the germline ends. The CDR3 runs to 16 residues.

The V gene is TRBV7-8, the J gene TRBJ1-5; unclear D gene. Germline loops: CDR1 SGHVS, CDR2 FQNEAQ. V was trimmed by 5 bases and J by 6 bases, leaving 11 bases between them. This CDR3 region has 13 residues. Here the CDR3 reads CASSLGPGQPQHF. The CDR3 DNA reads TGTGCCAGCAGCCTAGGCCCGGGTCAGCCCCAGCATTTT.

V gene TRBV11-2 combines with J gene TRBJ2-1; a possible D gene is TRBD2 (5 bases). This CDR3 region has 15 residues. Looked up from germline, CDR1 is SGHAT and CDR2 is FQNNGV. V lost 1 base and J 5 bases, leaving 12 bases between the germline ends. The CDR3 nucleotides read TGTGCCAGCAGCTTAGGGACCGGGGTCCACAATGAGCAGTTCTTC. It yields the protein CASSLGTGVHNEQFF.

The V gene is TRBV7-9, the J gene TRBJ2-2; 12 bases align to TRBD2. Losses at the gene ends were 5 bases for V and 6 bases for J; bases not matched to a gene: 4. Germline V gene lookup returns CDR1 SEHNR and CDR2 FQNEAQ (reference sequence). CDR3 length equals 15 residues. DNA for the CDR3: TGTGCCAGCAGCCCTAGCGGGAGGGTGGCCGGGGAGCTGTTTTTT. This gives the protein CASSPSGRVAGELFF.

CDR3 coding DNA: TGTGCCAGCAGCTCGACACAAGAGACCCAGTACTTC. It specifies CASSSTQETQYF. This rearrangement joins TRBV11-2 to TRBJ2-5; no firm D call. Per germline, CDR1 SGHAT and CDR2 FQNNGV. V lost 4 bases and J 2 bases, leaving 5 bases between the germline ends. The CDR3 is 12 amino acids.

This rearrangement joins TRBV10-2 to TRBJ1-4; 8 nucleotides align to TRBD1. Germline CDR1 WSHSY, CDR2 SAAADI. The CDR3 totals 15 residues. The V gene end was trimmed by 10 bases and the J gene end by 3 bases; junction bases not matched to a gene: 10. The CDR3 coding sequence is TGCGCCACCCGGACAGGGCCTCTGGCTAATGAAAAACTGTTTTTT. Translating it yields CATRTGPLANEKLFF.

The chain links TRBV2 to TRBJ1-1; D not certain. V lost 0 bases and J 5 bases, leaving 10 bases between the germline ends. Germline lookup yields CDR1 SNHLY and CDR2 FYNNEI. The CDR3 loop spans 14 amino acids. The CDR3 here is CASSEAARATEAFF. Written as DNA, the CDR3 is TGTGCCAGCAGTGAAGCGGCGAGGGCTACTGAAGCTTTCTTT.

The chain employs TRBV6-5 and TRBJ1-1, with 7 bases fitting TRBD1. The V gene's germline CDR1 is MNHEY and CDR2 SVGAGI. V shed 5 bases, J shed 0 bases, and the junction held 6 bases outside the gene matches. The CDR3 length is 15 residues. The CDR3 bases are TGTGCCAGCAGTCCACAGGGGCCTCTGAACACTGAAGCTTTCTTT. The encoded protein is CASSPQGPLNTEAFF.

The V and J genes are TRBV29-1 and TRBJ2-1; 7 bases align to TRBD1. The CDR3 sequence is 14 residues long. Trimming took 6 bases from V and 8 from J; bases not matched to a gene: 13. CDR1 and CDR2 (germline): SQVTM, ANQGSEA. CDR3 in amino acids: CSVRRDRGVDEQFF. CDR3 sequence (DNA): TGCAGCGTCCGACGGGACAGAGGTGTCGATGAGCAGTTCTTC.

This clone was seen a handful of times. The chain links TRBV29-1 to TRBJ1-1, with D possibly matching TRBD1 (5 bases). V lost 2 bases to trimming and J lost 6 bases, with 7 bases between them. CDR1 SQVTM and CDR2 ANQGSEA come from the germline V gene. The CDR3 totals 11 residues. The CDR3 DNA is TGCAGCGTTGAACAGGGAGCTGAAGCTTTCTTT. Amino acids: CSVEQGAEAFF.

The chain employs TRBV7-2 and TRBJ2-3; D is unclear. Trimming cost V 1 base and J 0 bases, with 11 bases left between them. In germline, CDR1 is SGHTA, CDR2 FQGNSA. The CDR3 spans 16 residues. CDR3 nucleotides: TGTGCCAGCAGCTTAGAGGGCTCTGGGAGCACAGATACGCAGTATTTT. It codes for CASSLEGSGSTDTQYF.

The J gene is TRBJ1-4, the V gene TRBV18, with D hard to call. The CDR3 contains 17 residues. The ends were cut back, 2 bases at V and 3 bases at J, with 16 bases in the middle. Germline assignment: CDR1 KGHSH and CDR2 LQKENI. For the CDR3, the DNA is TGTGCCAGCTCACCAGTCGATAACGTACCAGCTAATGAAAAACTGTTTTTT. It yields the protein CASSPVDNVPANEKLFF.

V and J are TRBV7-2 and TRBJ2-1; no clear D. This CDR3 spans 14 amino acids. The germline V gene encodes CDR1 SGHTA and CDR2 FQGNSA. The V gene lost 5 bases and the J gene lost 9 bases, with 17 bases spanning the gap. DNA of the CDR3: TGTGCCAGCAGCCAGTACCGTGGTCAGGCTGAGCAGTTCTTC. This gives the protein CASSQYRGQAEQFF.

V and J are TRBV14 and TRBJ2-5; the D gene is possibly TRBD2 (6 bases). The V gene lost 1 base and the J gene lost 4 bases, with 13 bases spanning the gap. Germline CDR1 is SGHDN and CDR2 is FVKESK. There are 15 residues in the CDR3. CDR3 in DNA: TGTGCCAGCAGCCAAGTCGGGGGTTCGAGAGAGACCCAGTACTTC. Encoded protein: CASSQVGGSRETQYF.

The chain links TRBV14 to TRBJ1-1; TRBD1 matches 7 bases. This CDR3 has 13 amino acids. V was pared by 1 base and J by 11 bases, with 7 bases of the junction left unmatched. Germline V gene sequence: CDR1 SGHDN, CDR2 FVKESK. CDR3 coding DNA: TGTGCCAGCAGCCAAGGACAGGGTACACCGGCTTTCTTT. Translation: CASSQGQGTPAFF.

The rearrangement joins TRBV2 to TRBJ1-2, with 9 bases lining up with TRBD1. The junction had 4 bases not matched to a gene; V was cut back by 5 bases and J by 3 bases. Germline assignment: CDR1 SNHLY and CDR2 FYNNEI. This CDR3 region has 14 residues. DNA for the CDR3: TGTGCCAGCAGTTCACAGGGGGCCGACTATGGCTACACCTTC. Its protein is CASSSQGADYGYTF.

This clone was seen a handful of times. The chain couples TRBV7-9 to TRBJ1-2; D is uncertain. The ends were cut back, 5 bases at V and 6 bases at J, with 13 bases in the middle. The germline V gene encodes CDR1 SEHNR and CDR2 FQNEAQ (reference sequence). The CDR3 runs to 13 residues. CDR3 loop: CASSPQALDGYTF. The DNA of the CDR3 is TGTGCCAGCAGCCCCCAGGCCCTGGATGGCTACACCTTC.

V is TRBV28 and J is TRBJ1-5; TRBD1 matches 12 bases. Germline V lookup: CDR1 MDHEN, CDR2 SYDVKM. The junction had 4 bases not matched to a gene; V was cut back by 4 bases and J by 6 bases. This CDR3 has 15 amino acids. CDR3 loop: CASSSGTGGVQPQHF. CDR3 sequence (DNA): TGTGCCAGCAGTTCCGGGACAGGGGGCGTTCAGCCCCAGCATTTT.